These 26 T cell receptor beta chains were sequenced from one sample in a study of blood T cell repertoires in COVID-19. Sequenced by immunoSEQ multiplex PCR; TCRdb stores in-frame clones only, minus some. The sample consists of 110,000 or so clones, more than 75% of them appearing once. Sample: peripheral blood. The receptors were gathered from a man aged 60-69 years with acute or convalescent COVID-19.

The chain links TRBV29-1 to TRBJ2-7, with a possible D match to TRBD2 (5 bases). The CDR3 is 13 amino acids. The V and J ends lost 3 bases and 5 bases respectively, with 14 bases between them. Germline V gene data show CDR1 as SQVTM and CDR2 as ANQGSEA. The CDR3 bases are TGCAGCGTTGAGTTTCCGGGGTTTGACGAGCAGTACTTC. It codes for CSVEFPGFDEQYF.

The chain recombines TRBV27 with TRBJ2-3; 15 positions agree with TRBD2. Trimming took 6 bases from V and 5 from J; bases not matched to a gene: 9. CDR3 size: 17 residues. Per germline, CDR1 MNHEY and CDR2 SMNVEV (reference sequence). The CDR3 DNA is TGTGCCAGCAGATTCCGGACTAGCGGGAGGGGGATAGATACGCAGTATTTT. Translation gives CASRFRTSGRGIDTQYF.

The chain uses TRBV6-5 and TRBJ1-3, with TRBD1 identical over 8 bases. The germline V gene has CDR1 MNHEY and CDR2 SVGAGI. Trimming at V came to 2 bases and at J to 4 bases, leaving 7 bases not matched to a gene. The CDR3 runs to 16 residues. CDR3 region: CASSYTQGGSGNTIYF. The CDR3, as DNA: TGTGCCAGCAGTTACACACAGGGGGGCTCCGGAAACACCATATATTTT.

The chain couples TRBV28 to TRBJ1-6, with 9 bases fitting TRBD1. The ends lost 8 bases at V and 9 bases at J; junction bases unmatched: 11. This CDR3 region has 15 residues. Germline V gene data show CDR1 as MDHEN and CDR2 as SYDVKM. The CDR3 coding sequence is TGTGCCAGCGGGGGTATAACAGGGGGCTTTTCACCCCTCCACTTT. Its protein is CASGGITGGFSPLHF.

V and J are TRBV7-2 and TRBJ2-2; weak D call: TRBD2 (5 bases). Per the germline V gene, CDR1 is SGHTA and CDR2 is FQGNSA. CDR3 length: 16 amino acids. V was pared by 5 bases and J by 2 bases, with 15 bases between. The chain's CDR3 is CASSKRADPNTGELFF. The CDR3 DNA reads as TGTGCCAGCAGCAAAAGAGCGGATCCTAACACCGGGGAGCTGTTTTTT.

The table lists this clone with a few counts. The CDR3 reads CAISPGQLYEQYF. The CDR3 nucleotides are TGTGCCATCAGTCCGGGACAACTATACGAGCAGTACTTC. The chain couples TRBV10-3 to TRBJ2-7; D is possibly TRBD1 (6 bases). Germline CDR1 reads ENHRY; CDR2 reads SYGVKD. V lost 5 bases and J lost 4, with 12 bases in between. The CDR3 consists of 13 residues.

The V gene is TRBV5-6, the J gene TRBJ2-5; TRBD2 might be the D (5 bases). This CDR3 has 14 residues. Germline V gene sequence: CDR1 SGHDT, CDR2 YYEEEE. V shed 0 bases and J shed 7 bases, with 13 bases lying between them. CDR3 residues: CASSLADGMGTQYF. The CDR3 coding sequence is TGTGCCAGCAGCTTGGCCGACGGGATGGGGACCCAGTACTTC. Supplemented by reference TRBV5-6 and TRBJ2-5, the full variable domain reads DAGVTQSPTHLIKTRGQQVTLRCSPKSGHDTVSWYQQALGQGPQFIFQYYEEEERQRGNFPDRFSGHQFPNYSSELNVNALLLGDSALYLCASSLADGMGTQYFGPGTRLLVL.

The chain couples TRBV3-1 (or the pseudogene TRBV3-2) to TRBJ2-5; D may be TRBD1 (6 bases). CDR1 is LGHDT, CDR2 YNNKEL, per germline (reference sequence). The CDR3 loop spans 15 amino acids. Between the trimmed V and J ends, which lost 1 base and 5 bases, there was a span of 14 bases. The CDR3 nucleotides read TGTGCCAGCAGCCAAGGTTCAGGGGAAGGGGAGACCCAGTACTTC. It encodes CASSQGSGEGETQYF.

The J gene is TRBJ2-3, the V gene TRBV29-1; 9 positions match TRBD2. Per the germline V gene, CDR1 is SQVTM and CDR2 is ANQGSEA. With V trimmed by 5 bases and J by 2 bases, 8 bases remained unmatched. This CDR3 has 15 amino acids. The CDR3 spells CSVKGAGGPTDTQYF. As DNA, the CDR3 is TGCAGCGTTAAGGGGGCGGGAGGGCCCACAGATACGCAGTATTTT.

The chain combines TRBV28 with TRBJ2-7; no clear D. This CDR3 has 12 residues. Germline V gene lookup returns CDR1 MDHEN and CDR2 SYDVKM. The V and J ends lost 2 bases and 5 bases respectively, with 7 bases between them. The CDR3 region is CASSLPGDEQYF. The CDR3 DNA follows: TGTGCCAGCAGTTTACCAGGTGACGAGCAGTACTTC.

This clone was seen only once. V is TRBV5-4 and J is TRBJ1-6; D perhaps matches TRBD1 (5 bases). CDR3 size: 15 residues. V shed 4 bases and J shed 5 bases, with 13 bases lying between them. CDR1 is SGHNT, CDR2 YYREEE, per germline (reference sequence). The CDR3 DNA reads TGTGCCAGCAGCCCCCGACAGCTGGATAATTCACCCCTCCACTTT. Protein product: CASSPRQLDNSPLHF.

This clone was seen more than once but under ten times. This chain links TRBV6-5 with TRBJ1-5; no clear D gene. V was cut by 8 bases and J by 1 base, with 15 bases left in between. CDR1 MNHEY and CDR2 SVGAGI come from the germline V gene. The CDR3 runs 15 residues. The CDR3 is CASGKTYGSNQPQHF. The CDR3 DNA follows: TGTGCCAGCGGAAAGACTTACGGGAGCAATCAGCCCCAGCATTTT.

This clone was recorded once. This rearrangement joins TRBV28 to TRBJ2-7; 7 nucleotides match TRBD2. CDR3 length: 15 amino acids. Trimming removed 5 bases from V and 2 bases from J; junction bases left unmatched: 9. In germline, CDR1 is MDHEN, CDR2 SYDVKM. CDR3 DNA: TGTGCCAGCAGTCCCCGGGACTATCGCGCCTACGAGCAGTACTTC. Translation gives CASSPRDYRAYEQYF. The full variable domain, rest sourced from reference TRBV28 and TRBJ2-7, is DVKVTQSSRYLVKRTGEKVFLECVQDMDHENMFWYRQDPGLGLRLIYFSYDVKMKEKGDIPEGYSVSREKKERFSLILESASTNQTSMYLCASSPRDYRAYEQYFGPGTRLTVT.

This chain links TRBV6-5 with TRBJ2-7, with D unresolved. With 7 bases removed from V and 1 base from J, the gap between germline ends came to 5 bases. Looked up from germline, CDR1 is MNHEY and CDR2 is SVGAGI. CDR3 size: 11 residues. The CDR3 loop is CASTGSYEQYF. In DNA, the CDR3 is TGTGCCAGCACAGGTTCCTACGAGCAGTACTTC.

There are a few counts of this clone. CDR3 nucleotides: TGTGCCAGCAGTGGACTGACTAGCGGTAATGAGCAGTTCTTC. Amino acids: CASSGLTSGNEQFF. The rearrangement joins TRBV2 to TRBJ2-1, with 9 bases that match TRBD2. The CDR3 covers 14 residues. Trimming cost V 4 bases and J 7 bases; bases outside gene matches: 5. Germline loops: CDR1 SNHLY, CDR2 FYNNEI.

This clone was found many times. The chain couples TRBV9 to TRBJ2-3; possibly TRBD2 for D (5 bases). The CDR3 sequence is 11 residues long. Germline V lookup: CDR1 SGDLS, CDR2 YYNGEE. The V end lost 7 bases, the J end lost 4 bases, and 7 bases lay between the germline ends. CDR3 in DNA: TGTGCCAGCGGGAGCTCAGATACGCAGTATTTT. It specifies CASGSSDTQYF.

The CDR3 bases are TGTGCCAGCAGCTTAGGACAGGCAACCTACGAGCAGTACTTC. Protein: CASSLGQATYEQYF. The V call is TRBV7-2, the J call TRBJ2-7, with D possibly matching TRBD1 (6 bases). Trimming stripped 1 base from V and 2 bases from J, with 9 bases between. Germline CDR1 and CDR2: SGHTA and FQGNSA. This CDR3 has 14 amino acids.

The chain joins TRBV2 to TRBJ1-6, with 7 bases matching TRBD1. This CDR3 comprises 13 residues. The germline gives CDR1 SNHLY, CDR2 FYNNEI. Trimming took 8 bases from V and 11 from J; bases not matched to a gene: 9. The CDR3 reads CASLGDSTTPLHF. The CDR3 nucleotides read TGTGCCAGCCTAGGGGACAGCACAACACCCCTCCACTTT.

This clone appeared a few times. V and J are TRBV7-9 and TRBJ2-7; the match to TRBD1 covers 7 bases. CDR3 length equals 15 residues. CDR1 is SEHNR and CDR2 is FQNEAQ in the germline V gene (reference sequence). Unmatched junction bases numbered 7, after V lost 5 bases and J lost 0 bases. The DNA for the CDR3 is TGTGCCAGCAGCCCCCCACAGGGGAACTCCTACGAGCAGTACTTC. This translates into CASSPPQGNSYEQYF.

The V and J genes are TRBV10-3 and TRBJ2-5; TRBD1 agrees at 9 bases. After removal of 6 bases from V and 5 bases from J, the junction contained 4 bases not matched to a gene. The CDR3 sequence is 13 residues long. Germline lookup yields CDR1 ENHRY and CDR2 SYGVKD. For the CDR3, the DNA is TGTGCCATCAGCCGGACAGGGGATGAGACCCAGTACTTC. Protein product: CAISRTGDETQYF.

The chain joins TRBV6-6 to TRBJ2-7; TRBD1 matches 7 bases. V gave up 6 bases and J gave up 2 bases; unmatched junction bases: 4. The germline CDR1 and CDR2 sequences are MNHNY and SVGAGI (reference sequence). The CDR3 consists of 13 residues. The CDR3 sequence is CASRLGTAYEQYF. The CDR3 region has the DNA TGTGCCAGCAGACTCGGGACAGCCTACGAGCAGTACTTC.

The chain uses TRBV5-6 and TRBJ2-3; 9 bases fit TRBD1. J was trimmed by 6 bases and V by 4 bases; bases with no gene match: 3. The CDR3 contains 13 residues. CDR1 and CDR2 from the germline V gene are SGHDT and YYEEEE. CDR3 DNA sequence: TGTGCCAGCAGCCCAGGACAGGGGGATACGCAGTATTTT. This encodes CASSPGQGDTQYF. Variable domain in full (rest from reference TRBV5-6 and TRBJ2-3): DAGVTQSPTHLIKTRGQQVTLRCSPKSGHDTVSWYQQALGQGPQFIFQYYEEEERQRGNFPDRFSGHQFPNYSSELNVNALLLGDSALYLCASSPGQGDTQYFGPGTRLTVL.

The V call is TRBV28, the J call TRBJ2-7, with TRBD2 identical over 8 bases. V was clipped by 7 bases and J by 2 bases; unmatched bases: 10. Looked up from germline, CDR1 is MDHEN and CDR2 is SYDVKM. The length of the CDR3 is 15 residues. The CDR3 reads CASTGLGTRPYEQYF. The CDR3 DNA sequence: TGTGCCAGCACAGGGCTTGGGACTAGGCCCTACGAGCAGTACTTC. Full variable domain (missing parts from reference TRBV28 and TRBJ2-7): DVKVTQSSRYLVKRTGEKVFLECVQDMDHENMFWYRQDPGLGLRLIYFSYDVKMKEKGDIPEGYSVSREKKERFSLILESASTNQTSMYLCASTGLGTRPYEQYFGPGTRLTVT.

This clone was seen only once. The CDR3 loop is CASSIGRVPGANVLTF. CDR3 DNA: TGTGCCAGTAGTATCGGGAGGGTACCCGGGGCCAACGTCCTGACTTTC. J is TRBJ2-6 and V is TRBV19, with 8 nucleotides matching TRBD2. There are 16 residues in the CDR3. Looked up from germline, CDR1 is LNHDA and CDR2 is SQIVND (reference sequence). V gave up 3 bases and J gave up 4 bases; unmatched junction bases: 5.

The chain has TRBV6-5 and TRBJ1-1; maybe TRBD1 (5 bases). Germline V lookup: CDR1 MNHEY, CDR2 SVGAGI. V lost 7 bases to trimming and J lost 5 bases, with 14 bases between them. CDR3 size: 13 residues. The chain's CDR3 is CASIDQGKTEAFF. The CDR3 DNA is TGTGCCAGCATAGATCAGGGTAAAACTGAAGCTTTCTTT.

The chain carries TRBV7-2 and TRBJ1-1; D call uncertain. The ends were cut back, 4 bases at V and 4 bases at J, with 10 bases in the middle. The CDR3 loop spans 13 amino acids. Germline assignment: CDR1 SGHTA and CDR2 FQGNSA. The CDR3 sequence: CASSSSGLTEAFF. The CDR3 DNA is TGTGCCAGCAGCTCCTCTGGACTCACTGAAGCTTTCTTT.